Sequencing of this TCR beta chain was carried out in a study of blood T cell repertoires in COVID-19. Looking at the study overall: In each case, the material was cDNA or gDNA derived from T cells, B-cell-depleted T cells, or PBMCs.

V lost 4 bases, J lost 3 bases, and 13 bases stayed unmatched. Germline V gives CDR1 SGDLS, CDR2 YYNGEE. The CDR3 length is 17 residues. TCRdb's table, derived via immunoSEQ multiplex PCR, lists solely in-frame clones and lacks some. The sample yields some 190,000 clones, 80% to 85% seen once. Participant-given clinical history determined each cohort assignment. In the 2 weeks before study entry, exposed participants met a COVID-19 case, which was PCR-confirmed or clinician-diagnosed. This clonotype was obtained from a woman aged 30 to 39 who had been exposed to COVID-19. Sample: PBMCs or T cells enriched from blood (not recorded which). V and J are TRBV9 and TRBJ1-2; 9 bases fit TRBD1. The DNA for the CDR3 is TGTGCCAGCAGCTTTGACCGGGACAGGGTCCTTGACTATGGCTACACCTTC. Protein: CASSFDRDRVLDYGYTF.